This T cell receptor beta chain was captured by sequencing in a study of tumor-infiltrating lymphocytes in oesophageal squamous cell carcinoma. TCRdb reprocessed the PCR reads with MiXCR, giving one entry per CDR3 protein. Of about 14,000 distinct CDR3 sequences detected, 46% appear once; the ten largest clones hold around 42%. The CDR3 is 15 amino acids. The V gene end was trimmed by 6 bases and the J gene end by 6 bases; junction bases not matched to a gene: 10. Per germline, CDR1 MNHGY and CDR2 SAAAGT. This chain uses TRBV6-8 with TRBJ2-1, with TRBD1 matching over 8 bases. This clonotype originated in a male donor with esophageal squamous cell carcinoma. The material sequenced was blood. CDR3 bases: TGTGCCAGCAGGAGGACAGGGTTCGAGTTCAATGAGCAGTTCTTC. This codes for CASRRTGFEFNEQFF.